These 25 T cell receptor beta chains were all obtained from the same sample, sequenced in a study of blood T cell repertoires in COVID-19. Assay: immunoSEQ multiplex PCR; the TCRdb copy retains only in-frame clones and omits some. Of about 200,000 clones in the sample, around 89% were seen once. Sequencing was performed on PBMCs or T cells enriched from blood (not recorded which). These receptors originate from a woman between 18 and 29 years old who had recovered from COVID-19.

The chain employs TRBV12-3 or TRBV12-4 and TRBJ1-3; D gene uncertain. The CDR3 sequence is 13 residues long. Trimming stripped 6 bases from V and 2 bases from J, with 8 bases between. CDR3 region: CASSVRTGNTIYF. CDR3 in DNA: TGTGCCAGCAGCGTCAGAACTGGAAACACCATATATTTT.

The CDR3 DNA reads as TGTGCCAGCAGCTTTGGTTTGACAGGGGGTAATGAAAAACTGTTTTTT. Translating gives CASSFGLTGGNEKLFF. The chain couples TRBV7-9 to TRBJ1-4, with TRBD1 matching 9 bases. This CDR3 comprises 16 residues. Germline CDR1 and CDR2: SEHNR and FQNEAQ (reference sequence). The V gene end was trimmed by 3 bases and the J gene end by 4 bases; junction bases not matched to a gene: 6.

The chain employs TRBV2 and TRBJ1-5; 10 positions match TRBD1. The V and J ends lost 6 bases and 6 bases, in that order; junction bases with no gene match: 5. Germline CDR1 SNHLY, CDR2 FYNNEI. The CDR3 contains 14 residues. Written as DNA, the CDR3 is TGTGCCAGCAGCGGGGACAGGGGAAGTCAGCCCCAGCATTTT. This sequence encodes CASSGDRGSQPQHF. The full variable domain, rest sourced from reference TRBV2 and TRBJ1-5, is EPEVTQTPSHQVTQMGQEVILRCVPISNHLYFYWYRQILGQKVEFLVSFYNNEISEKSEIFDDQFSVERPDGSNFTLKIRSTKLEDSAMYFCASSGDRGSQPQHFGDGTRLSIL.

This clone showed up just once. The chain uses TRBV6-1 and TRBJ2-2; TRBD1 might be the D (5 bases). V was shortened by 2 bases and J by 0 bases, with 13 bases between the two germline ends. The CDR3 length is 17 residues. CDR1 is MNHNS, CDR2 SASEGT, per germline. DNA for the CDR3: TGTGCCAGCAGTGAAATAGGACAAGCGTCGAACACCGGGGAGCTGTTTTTT. Amino acid sequence: CASSEIGQASNTGELFF.

The rearrangement uses TRBV19 and TRBJ1-1; D not resolved. CDR1 and CDR2 (germline): LNHDA, SQIVND (reference sequence). This CDR3 has 15 residues. Trimming shortened V by 7 bases and J by 0 bases, and 15 bases separated the two germline ends. The CDR3 DNA reads TGTGCCAGTACCATGAGGCCCACCATGAACACTGAAGCTTTCTTT. Translated, it gives CASTMRPTMNTEAFF.

The count of this clone is one. This rearrangement joins TRBV7-2 to TRBJ1-5; 7 positions agree with TRBD1. The CDR3 has 16 residues. Trimming removed 1 base from V and 2 bases from J; junction bases left unmatched: 5. CDR1 SGHTA and CDR2 FQGNSA come from the germline V gene. The CDR3 sequence is CASSLDTGVGNQPQHF. The CDR3 DNA reads TGTGCCAGCAGCTTAGATACAGGGGTTGGCAATCAGCCCCAGCATTTT. The entire variable domain, with the rest obtained from reference TRBV7-2 and TRBJ1-5, is as follows: GAGVSQSPSNKVTEKGKDVELRCDPISGHTALYWYRQSLGQGLEFLIYFQGNSAPDKSGLPSDRFSAERTGGSVSTLTIQRTQQEDSAVYLCASSLDTGVGNQPQHFGDGTRLSIL.

V is TRBV6-5 and J is TRBJ1-6; 7 bases line up with TRBD1. Losses at the gene ends were 0 bases for V and 4 bases for J; bases not matched to a gene: 3. The germline V gene encodes CDR1 MNHEY and CDR2 SVGAGI. This CDR3 has 16 residues. The DNA of the CDR3 is TGTGCCAGCAGTTACTCGGCGGACAGGTATAATTCACCCCTCCACTTT. Translating it yields CASSYSADRYNSPLHF.

CDR3 sequence: CASSETSGYEQYF. Here the CDR3 DNA reads TGCGCCAGCAGTGAGACTAGCGGTTACGAGCAGTACTTC. This sequence joins TRBV4-1 and TRBJ2-7; 9 bases align to TRBD2. V was pared by 6 bases and J by 4 bases, with 4 bases of the junction left unmatched. Germline V gene lookup returns CDR1 MGHRA and CDR2 YSYEKL. There are 13 residues in the CDR3.

The chain combines TRBV5-5 with TRBJ1-6, with D possibly being TRBD1 (5 bases). V was trimmed by 4 bases and J by 7 bases, leaving 9 bases between them. The CDR3 extends over 13 amino acids. Germline assignment: CDR1 SGHKS and CDR2 YYEKEE (reference sequence). The CDR3 sequence is CASSPPGNSPLHF. CDR3 in DNA: TGTGCCAGCAGCCCCCCAGGGAATTCACCCCTCCACTTT.

This chain joins TRBV29-1 and TRBJ1-3, with TRBD1 matching 7 bases. CDR1 is SQVTM, CDR2 ANQGSEA, per germline. V shed 7 bases, J shed 0 bases, and the junction held 6 bases outside the gene matches. The CDR3 runs to 14 residues. CDR3: CSGSQGSSGNTIYF. The CDR3 DNA reads as TGCAGCGGATCACAGGGGAGCTCTGGAAACACCATATATTTT.

The chain links TRBV27 to TRBJ1-2, with 7 bases aligning to TRBD1. CDR3 length: 15 residues. Germline lookup yields CDR1 MNHEY and CDR2 SMNVEV (reference sequence). Unmatched junction bases numbered 10, after V lost 5 bases and J lost 4 bases. CDR3 in DNA: TGTGCCAGCAGTCCTGTAGACAGGGTTAGCTATGGCTACACCTTC. This translates into CASSPVDRVSYGYTF.

The chain combines TRBV28 with TRBJ1-1, with 10 bases fitting TRBD1. This CDR3 is built from 16 residues. The J segment lost 0 bases and the V segment lost 8 bases, leaving 9 bases of the junction unmatched. Germline CDR1 and CDR2: MDHEN and SYDVKM. Here the CDR3 DNA reads TGTGCCAGCTCATACCGGGACAGGGGTTTGAACACTGAAGCTTTCTTT. Protein: CASSYRDRGLNTEAFF.

The CDR3 bases are TGTGCCAGCAGTGCCATCAGCACAGGGAATCAGCCCCAGCATTTT. Translation: CASSAISTGNQPQHF. The J gene is TRBJ1-5, the V gene TRBV2; TRBD1 is a possible D gene (6 bases). The V and J ends lost 4 bases and 4 bases respectively, with 14 bases between them. From germline, CDR1 is SNHLY and CDR2 FYNNEI. CDR3 size: 15 residues. Supplemented by reference TRBV2 and TRBJ1-5, the full variable domain reads EPEVTQTPSHQVTQMGQEVILRCVPISNHLYFYWYRQILGQKVEFLVSFYNNEISEKSEIFDDQFSVERPDGSNFTLKIRSTKLEDSAMYFCASSAISTGNQPQHFGDGTRLSIL.

This rearrangement joins TRBV29-1 to TRBJ2-5; D is possibly TRBD1 (5 bases). CDR1 is SQVTM, CDR2 ANQGSEA, per germline. The CDR3 sequence is 12 residues long. The V gene lost 5 bases and the J gene lost 4 bases, with 11 bases spanning the gap. The CDR3 coding sequence is TGCAGCGTTCCCGGAACAGGAGAGACCCAGTACTTC. Protein: CSVPGTGETQYF.

V and J are TRBV6-5 and TRBJ2-1, with TRBD1 matching over 10 bases. The CDR3 has 13 amino acids. V trimming: 4 bases; J trimming: 12 bases; junction bases outside the gene matches: 6. The germline CDR1 and CDR2 sequences are MNHEY and SVGAGI. For the CDR3, the DNA is TGTGCCAGCAGTTCCCAATGGGACAGGGGGCAGTTCTTC. Amino acids: CASSSQWDRGQFF.

The chain links TRBV19 to TRBJ1-3; TRBD1 matches 7 bases. The germline V gene has CDR1 LNHDA and CDR2 SQIVND (reference sequence). The junction had 9 bases not matched to a gene; V was cut back by 5 bases and J by 8 bases. The CDR3 consists of 14 residues. The CDR3 sequence: CASSALDRADTIYF. DNA for the CDR3: TGTGCCAGTAGTGCTCTCGACAGGGCCGACACCATATATTTT. Complete variable domain (other parts from reference TRBV19 and TRBJ1-3): DGGITQSPKYLFRKEGQNVTLSCEQNLNHDAMYWYRQDPGQGLRLIYYSQIVNDFQKGDIAEGYSVSREKKESFPLTVTSAQKNPTAFYLCASSALDRADTIYFGEGSWLTVV.

The J gene is TRBJ2-3, the V gene TRBV3-1 (or the pseudogene TRBV3-2), with D tentatively TRBD2 (7 bases). The V end was cut by 1 base, the J end by 2 bases, with 16 bases between. CDR3 size: 17 residues. Germline V gene lookup returns CDR1 LGHDT and CDR2 YNNKEL (reference sequence). In DNA, the CDR3 is TGTGCCAGCAGCCAAGTTCCCCGCGGGGGCCCCACAGATACGCAGTATTTT. It codes for CASSQVPRGGPTDTQYF.

This chain links TRBV19 with TRBJ1-5; 7 bases agree with TRBD1. With V trimmed by 3 bases and J by 5 bases, 13 bases remained unmatched. The CDR3 sequence is 17 residues long. Germline V CDR1 and CDR2: LNHDA, SQIVND (reference sequence). Here the CDR3 reads CASSIKASYRGYQPQHF. CDR3 nucleotides: TGTGCCAGTAGTATTAAGGCGAGTTACAGGGGCTATCAGCCCCAGCATTTT.

V gene TRBV28 combines with J gene TRBJ1-4; TRBD1 is a possible D gene (5 bases). Germline lookup yields CDR1 MDHEN and CDR2 SYDVKM. V was cut by 5 bases and J by 8 bases, with 15 bases left in between. This CDR3 has 14 amino acids. The CDR3 region has the DNA TGTGCCAGCAGTAACGGGGGGAGGCGGGAAAAACTGTTTTTT. Translation: CASSNGGRREKLFF.

The chain has TRBV28 and TRBJ1-1; D gene ambiguous. V was cut by 5 bases and J by 11 bases, with 9 bases left in between. The CDR3 loop spans 10 amino acids. The germline CDR1 and CDR2 sequences are MDHEN and SYDVKM. The CDR3 DNA reads as TGTGCCAGCAGTGCGCTAAAGGCTTTCTTT. The encoded protein is CASSALKAFF.

The chain recombines TRBV29-1 with TRBJ2-1, with no clear D. CDR3 length: 12 residues. Germline CDR1 and CDR2: SQVTM and ANQGSEA. V was clipped by 3 bases and J by 3 bases, with 6 bases between them. The CDR3 here is CSVDRIYNEQFF. The CDR3 nucleotides are TGCAGCGTTGACAGGATCTACAATGAGCAGTTCTTC.

The chain is built from TRBV5-6 and TRBJ2-7; D remains ambiguous. Trimming pared 2 bases from V and 4 bases from J, leaving 7 bases between. This CDR3 is built from 12 residues. CDR1 and CDR2 from the germline V gene are SGHDT and YYEEEE. This CDR3 reads CASSFGIYEQYF. The CDR3 region has the DNA TGTGCCAGCAGCTTCGGTATATACGAGCAGTACTTC.

The rearrangement joins TRBV3-1 (or the pseudogene TRBV3-2) to TRBJ2-7; D not certain. CDR1 and CDR2 from the germline V gene are LGHDT and YNNKEL (reference sequence). The V and J ends lost 2 bases and 0 bases respectively, with 2 bases between them. The length of the CDR3 is 12 residues. CDR3 residues: CASSQHSYEQYF. The DNA of the CDR3 is TGTGCCAGCAGCCAACACTCCTACGAGCAGTACTTC.

The chain carries TRBV21-1 and TRBJ2-3; TRBD1 is the table's D call and was not checked against the DNA. TRBV21-1 is a documented pseudogene. CDR3 length equals 15 residues. This chain's CDR3 is CASSKGLSYTDTQYF. CDR3 nucleotide sequence: TGTGCCAGCAGCAAGGGCCTCTCCTACACAGATACGCAGTATTTT.

This sequence joins TRBV4-1 and TRBJ1-1, with D possibly matching TRBD1 (5 bases). Germline loops: CDR1 MGHRA, CDR2 YSYEKL. V shed 0 bases and J shed 4 bases, with 12 bases lying between them. This CDR3 is 15 amino acids long. CDR3 DNA sequence: TGCGCCAGCAGCCAAGATTGGGGGGGGAGCACTGAAGCTTTCTTT. Its protein product is CASSQDWGGSTEAFF.